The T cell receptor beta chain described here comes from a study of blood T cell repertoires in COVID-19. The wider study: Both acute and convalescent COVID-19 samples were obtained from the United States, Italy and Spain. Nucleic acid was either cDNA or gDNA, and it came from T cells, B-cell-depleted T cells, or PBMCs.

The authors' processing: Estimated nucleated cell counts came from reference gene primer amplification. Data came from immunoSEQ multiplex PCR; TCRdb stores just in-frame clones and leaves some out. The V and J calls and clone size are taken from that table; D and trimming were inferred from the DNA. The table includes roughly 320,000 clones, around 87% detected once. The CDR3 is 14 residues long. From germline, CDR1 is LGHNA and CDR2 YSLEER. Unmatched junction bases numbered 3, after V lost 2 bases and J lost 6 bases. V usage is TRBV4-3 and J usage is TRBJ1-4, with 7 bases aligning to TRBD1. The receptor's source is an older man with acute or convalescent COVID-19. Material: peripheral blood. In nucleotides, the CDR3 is TGCGCCAGCAGCCAATCAGGACAGGATGAAAAACTGTTTTTT. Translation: CASSQSGQDEKLFF.